Below are 30 T cell receptor beta chains sequenced from a single sample in a study of cytomegalovirus exposure and HLA in healthy donors. 13 Jbeta primers and 60 Vbeta primers were used for the PCR. Profiling relied on immunoSEQ multiplex PCR, and the TCRdb table lists in-frame clones only, not all of them. Of 150,000 to 200,000 clones in the sample, 55% to 75% were seen once. Sequencing was done on a sample of PBMCs. Source of these receptors: a human donor in good health.

This clone appeared once. The chain recombines TRBV5-1 with TRBJ1-5, with 8 nucleotides matching TRBD1. In germline, CDR1 is SGHRS, CDR2 YFSETQ. V was pared by 0 bases and J by 7 bases, with 12 bases of the junction left unmatched. This CDR3 contains 17 residues. The CDR3 nucleotides read TGCGCCAGCAGCTTGGGCGGGGGGGCAGGGGGCGAACAGCCCCAGCATTTT. Protein sequence: CASSLGGGAGGEQPQHF.

The chain uses TRBV30 and TRBJ1-1; D unresolved. V was cut by 2 bases and J by 5 bases, with 6 bases left in between. CDR1 and CDR2 (germline): GTSNPN, SVGIG (reference sequence). The CDR3 sequence is 11 residues long. The CDR3 loop reads CAWSPRTEAFF. CDR3 sequence (DNA): TGTGCCTGGAGTCCACGGACTGAAGCTTTCTTT.

The rearrangement links TRBV7-9 to TRBJ1-1; no clear D gene. The CDR3 length is 11 residues. From germline, CDR1 is SEHNR and CDR2 FQNEAQ (reference sequence). V was clipped by 7 bases and J by 11 bases, with 14 bases between them. The CDR3, as DNA: TGTGCCAGCACCTATTTTGACTCGGCTTTCTTT. Protein sequence: CASTYFDSAFF.

The sample holds a few counts of this clone. The same CDR3 is also encoded by other DNA sequences in this sample. The rearrangement uses TRBV15 and TRBJ2-7; no clear D. V was pared by 0 bases and J by 4 bases, with 7 bases between. CDR1 is LNHNV and CDR2 is YYDKDF in the germline V gene (reference sequence). The CDR3 consists of 13 residues. CDR3 residues: CATSRDRGYEQYF. In DNA form, the CDR3 reads TGTGCCACCAGCAGAGATCGCGGTTACGAGCAGTACTTC.

The V call is TRBV7-9, the J call TRBJ1-6; D perhaps matches TRBD1 (5 bases). Germline CDR1 SEHNR, CDR2 FQNEAQ (reference sequence). The CDR3 runs to 13 residues. V dropped 2 bases and J dropped 13 bases, with 12 bases sitting between them. The CDR3 sequence: CASSLSGGVPLHF. The CDR3 DNA is TGTGCCAGCAGCTTATCCGGGGGTGTGCCCCTCCACTTT.

This clone was counted only a few times. V gene TRBV7-3 combines with J gene TRBJ2-7, with D perhaps TRBD2 (6 bases). The CDR3 has 14 amino acids. The ends were cut back, 0 bases at V and 7 bases at J, with 13 bases in the middle. In germline, CDR1 is SGHTA, CDR2 FQGTGA. The CDR3 protein is CASSLTSSAGEQYF. The CDR3 bases are TGTGCCAGCAGCTTAACTAGCTCCGCGGGGGAGCAGTACTTC.

This rearrangement joins TRBV6-5 to TRBJ1-1; D unresolved. Germline CDR1 MNHEY, CDR2 SVGAGI. The CDR3 sequence is 14 residues long. V lost 2 bases to trimming and J lost 0 bases, with 7 bases between them. CDR3 amino acids: CASSYTAMNTEAFF. The CDR3 coding sequence is TGTGCCAGCAGTTACACAGCCATGAACACTGAAGCTTTCTTT.

The chain carries TRBV7-2 and TRBJ1-2; D not resolved. Trimming removed 2 bases from V and 1 base from J, with 14 bases in between. CDR3 length: 16 residues. Looked up from germline, CDR1 is SGHTA and CDR2 is FQGNSA. Here the CDR3 DNA reads TGTGCCAGCAGCTTATCTAAGAACGCGGTTAACTATGGCTACACCTTC. It specifies CASSLSKNAVNYGYTF. The entire variable domain, with the rest obtained from reference TRBV7-2 and TRBJ1-2, is as follows: GAGVSQSPSNKVTEKGKDVELRCDPISGHTALYWYRQSLGQGLEFLIYFQGNSAPDKSGLPSDRFSAERTGGSVSTLTIQRTQQEDSAVYLCASSLSKNAVNYGYTFGSGTRLTVV.

The gene calls are TRBV7-9 and TRBJ2-1; D gene uncertain. The germline CDR1 and CDR2 sequences are SEHNR and FQNEAQ (reference sequence). Trimming took off 2 bases at V and 5 bases at J, with 16 bases between the two ends. This CDR3 region has 16 residues. CDR3 coding DNA: TGTGCCAGCAGCTTATTTCTAACGCCCTCGGACAATGAGCAGTTCTTC. Translating it yields CASSLFLTPSDNEQFF.

The chain is built from TRBV4-1 and TRBJ2-1; 9 positions agree with TRBD1. The V and J ends lost 2 bases and 9 bases, in that order; junction bases with no gene match: 8. The germline CDR1 and CDR2 sequences are MGHRA and YSYEKL. This CDR3 spans 15 amino acids. Here the CDR3 reads CASSQNPGTGCEQFF. CDR3 coding DNA: TGCGCCAGCAGCCAAAACCCCGGGACAGGGTGTGAGCAGTTCTTC.

V is TRBV28 and J is TRBJ2-3; D gene unclear. From germline, CDR1 is MDHEN and CDR2 SYDVKM. This CDR3 region has 13 residues. Trimming left V 8 bases short and J 5 bases short, with 14 bases between. DNA of the CDR3: TGTGCCAGCCTGAACCAGGTAGGAGATACGCAGTATTTT. This encodes CASLNQVGDTQYF.

The chain is built from TRBV10-2 and TRBJ2-7; D is ambiguous. The CDR3 is made up of 13 amino acids. V shed 7 bases and J shed 0 bases, with 10 bases lying between them. The germline V gene has CDR1 WSHSY and CDR2 SAAADI. The CDR3 loop reads CASTTQSSYEQYF. The CDR3, as DNA: TGCGCCAGCACCACACAGAGCTCCTACGAGCAGTACTTC.

The V call is TRBV30, the J call TRBJ1-1; D is perhaps TRBD1 (6 bases). The CDR3 sequence is 13 residues long. Germline V CDR1 and CDR2: GTSNPN, SVGIG (reference sequence). Trimming removed 2 bases from V and 0 bases from J, with 7 bases in between. The CDR3, as DNA: TGTGCCTGGAGTCAGGGGATGAACACTGAAGCTTTCTTT. Translation gives CAWSQGMNTEAFF. The full variable domain, rest sourced from reference TRBV30 and TRBJ1-1, is SQTIHQWPATLVQPVGSPLSLECTVEGTSNPNLYWYRQAAGRGLQLLFYSVGIGQISSEVPQNLSASRPQDRQFILSSKKLLLSDSGFYLCAWSQGMNTEAFFGQGTRLTVV.

V and J are TRBV28 and TRBJ2-2, with 7 bases fitting TRBD1. Germline CDR1 reads MDHEN; CDR2 reads SYDVKM. The CDR3 runs 15 residues. V lost 4 bases, J lost 5 bases, and 7 bases stayed unmatched. The CDR3 region is CASSSIAGGTGELFF. In DNA form, the CDR3 reads TGTGCCAGCAGTTCGATTGCAGGGGGAACCGGGGAGCTGTTTTTT.

This chain joins TRBV6-1 and TRBJ2-7; 8 bases align to TRBD1. V lost 4 bases and J lost 5; bases outside the gene matches: 7. The CDR3 is 14 residues long. Per the germline V gene, CDR1 is MNHNS and CDR2 is SASEGT. The CDR3 DNA reads as TGTGCCAGCAGTGCGGACAGGGAAAGCAACGAGCAGTACTTC. This sequence encodes CASSADRESNEQYF.

This chain connects TRBV6-6 to TRBJ2-6, with 13 positions matching TRBD2. Germline CDR1 reads MNHNY; CDR2 reads SVGAGI (reference sequence). The trim removed 6 bases at V and 12 bases at J, leaving 8 bases unmatched. CDR3 length: 15 residues. The CDR3 is CASSPRTSGGSVLTF. CDR3 in DNA: TGTGCCAGCAGCCCACGGACTAGCGGGGGAAGCGTCCTGACTTTC.

The gene calls are TRBV27 and TRBJ1-6; D may be TRBD1 (5 bases). The V gene's germline CDR1 is MNHEY and CDR2 SMNVEV (reference sequence). CDR3 length: 15 residues. Trimming cost V 2 bases and J 9 bases, with 14 bases left between them. The CDR3 sequence is CASSLGRAVGSPLHF. For the CDR3, the DNA is TGTGCCAGCAGTTTAGGCAGGGCGGTTGGTTCACCCCTCCACTTT.

This rearrangement joins TRBV4-3 to TRBJ1-2; 7 nucleotides agree with TRBD1. V was clipped by 0 bases and J by 6 bases; unmatched bases: 13. Germline lookup yields CDR1 LGHNA and CDR2 YSLEER. The CDR3 runs to 17 residues. The chain's CDR3 is CASSQEVSEGQINGYTF. DNA for the CDR3: TGCGCCAGCAGCCAAGAAGTCTCAGAGGGACAGATTAATGGCTACACCTTC.

The genes are TRBV29-1 and TRBJ2-2; 8 bases agree with TRBD1. After removal of 0 bases from V and 5 bases from J, the junction contained 8 bases not matched to a gene. CDR1 and CDR2 (germline): SQVTM, ANQGSEA. The CDR3 has 16 amino acids. For the CDR3, the DNA is TGCAGCGTTGAAGATCCAAGGACAGGGATGACCGGGGAGCTGTTTTTT. It is translated as CSVEDPRTGMTGELFF.

This rearrangement joins TRBV4-1 to TRBJ2-3; 10 bases line up with TRBD1. V trimming: 0 bases; J trimming: 2 bases; junction bases outside the gene matches: 5. Germline V CDR1 and CDR2: MGHRA, YSYEKL. This CDR3 spans 17 amino acids. The chain's CDR3 is CASSQDGTGAITDTQYF. As DNA, the CDR3 is TGCGCCAGCAGCCAAGACGGGACAGGGGCCATCACAGATACGCAGTATTTT.

The V call is TRBV27, the J call TRBJ1-2; 11 nucleotides match TRBD1. The CDR3 length is 13 residues. V dropped 6 bases and J dropped 6; count of bases not matched to a gene: 3. Germline CDR1 and CDR2: MNHEY and SMNVEV (reference sequence). CDR3 sequence: CASRDRGRDGYTF. As DNA, the CDR3 is TGTGCCAGCAGGGACAGGGGGCGGGATGGCTACACCTTC.

This chain joins TRBV19 and TRBJ1-2; perhaps TRBD1 as D (5 bases). The CDR3 runs 13 residues. V dropped 6 bases and J dropped 3 bases, with 11 bases sitting between them. CDR1 is LNHDA and CDR2 is SQIVND in the germline V gene (reference sequence). CDR3 in amino acids: CASSGGTYYGYTF. CDR3 sequence (DNA): TGTGCCAGTAGCGGGGGGACCTACTATGGCTACACCTTC.

This chain joins TRBV7-9 and TRBJ1-1; D unresolved. This CDR3 has 14 amino acids. Trimming pared 1 base from V and 3 bases from J, leaving 9 bases between. CDR1 is SEHNR, CDR2 FQNEAQ, per germline (reference sequence). In DNA form, the CDR3 reads TGTGCCAGCAGCTTAGGGCCCGGGGACACTGAAGCTTTCTTT. This gives the protein CASSLGPGDTEAFF.

The V call is TRBV5-5, the J call TRBJ2-7; D may be TRBD2 (6 bases). Trimming pared 4 bases from V and 2 bases from J, leaving 16 bases between. This CDR3 has 15 amino acids. Germline-derived CDR1 and CDR2 are SGHKS and YYEKEE (reference sequence). The CDR3 nucleotides read TGTGCCAGCAGCCGCCAACAGCGGGTGGCCTACGAGCAGTACTTC. It encodes CASSRQQRVAYEQYF.

The CDR3 sequence is CSAARDRGPDEKLFF. DNA of the CDR3: TGCAGCGCAGCCCGGGACAGGGGGCCGGATGAAAAACTGTTTTTT. The chain couples TRBV29-1 to TRBJ1-4; 12 bases agree with TRBD1. Looked up from germline, CDR1 is SQVTM and CDR2 is ANQGSEA. The ends lost 7 bases at V and 6 bases at J; junction bases unmatched: 9. CDR3 length equals 15 residues.

In this sample, this clone turned up a few times. The chain uses TRBV19 and TRBJ2-3; D is unclear. V lost 6 bases, J lost 0 bases, and 10 bases lay in between. In germline, CDR1 is LNHDA, CDR2 SQIVND (reference sequence). The CDR3 extends over 14 amino acids. The CDR3 is CASRAERSTDTQYF. CDR3 nucleotide sequence: TGTGCCAGTAGGGCGGAGAGGAGCACAGATACGCAGTATTTT.

This clone came up a few times. The chain recombines TRBV4-1 with TRBJ1-2; tentative D call: TRBD1 (6 bases). V was pared by 6 bases and J by 2 bases, with 13 bases between. The CDR3 loop spans 14 amino acids. Germline CDR1 MGHRA, CDR2 YSYEKL. CDR3 bases: TGCGCCAGCAGGGAACAGGGTGGGAACTATGGCTACACCTTC. Its protein product is CASREQGGNYGYTF.

The chain links TRBV30 to TRBJ1-1; D is undetermined. This CDR3 contains 12 residues. Germline CDR1 reads GTSNPN; CDR2 reads SVGIG (reference sequence). V lost 6 bases and J 1 base, leaving 9 bases between the germline ends. CDR3 nucleotides: TGTGCCTGTTCGGAGTGGAACACTGAAGCTTTCTTT. Translation gives CACSEWNTEAFF. The full variable domain, in which reference TRBV30 and TRBJ1-1 provide the parts outside the CDR3, is SQTIHQWPATLVQPVGSPLSLECTVEGTSNPNLYWYRQAAGRGLQLLFYSVGIGQISSEVPQNLSASRPQDRQFILSSKKLLLSDSGFYLCACSEWNTEAFFGQGTRLTVV.

The chain combines TRBV5-8 with TRBJ1-2, with TRBD1 matching over 12 bases. The germline V gene has CDR1 SGHTS and CDR2 YDEGEE. This CDR3 comprises 13 residues. V gave up 7 bases and J gave up 7 bases; unmatched junction bases: 5. CDR3 loop: CASGGQGAPGYTF. CDR3 DNA sequence: TGTGCCAGCGGGGGACAGGGGGCGCCTGGCTACACCTTC.

As regards this clone: The same CDR3 can be traced to other DNA sequences in this sample. The V and J genes are TRBV28 and TRBJ2-3, with 9 bases fitting TRBD2. The CDR3 has 14 amino acids. Germline CDR1 and CDR2: MDHEN and SYDVKM. J was trimmed by 2 bases and V by 8 bases; bases with no gene match: 5. CDR3 amino acids: CASGRGGSTDTQYF. The DNA of the CDR3 is TGTGCCAGCGGGCGGGGGGGCTCCACAGATACGCAGTATTTT.